These T cell receptor beta chains were read from a single sample in a study of a mutant IDH1 vaccine in newly diagnosed glioma. Here immunoSEQ multiplex PCR was the method, and the copy in TCRdb shows in-frame clones only, minus some. The sample contains 25,000 to 30,000 clones, roughly four fifths of which appear only once. What these receptors recognize is not known. The sample was PBMCs, taken from a glioma patient whose treatment included an IDH1 peptide vaccine. The receptors shown here come from a woman in her 30s with glioma. Each CDR3 is given with its conserved first and last residue.

J	V	CDR3
TRBJ1-1	TRBV4-1	CAHRDYTEAFF
TRBJ1-2	TRBV7-9	CASSPWTGYGYTF
TRBJ2-2	TRBV10-3	CAIAQGDTGELFF
TRBJ1-2	TRBV4-3	CASSQSVVASHYGYTF
TRBJ1-1	TRBV6-1	CASLQGFLNTEAFF
TRBJ1-2	TRBV4-3	CASSQDPTLQANYGYTF
TRBJ1-6	TRBV6-1	CASRDGGDYNSPLHF
TRBJ1-3	TRBV9	CASSAGPKNTIYF
TRBJ2-7	TRBV14	CASSQDRDYEQYF
TRBJ2-6	TRBV5-1	CASTIQPVRDGGANVLTF
TRBJ1-1	TRBV2	CASSARQGYNTEAFF
TRBJ2-7	TRBV5-1	CASSHGQGSSYEQYF
TRBJ1-1	TRBV6-5	CASSSGTGWTEAFF